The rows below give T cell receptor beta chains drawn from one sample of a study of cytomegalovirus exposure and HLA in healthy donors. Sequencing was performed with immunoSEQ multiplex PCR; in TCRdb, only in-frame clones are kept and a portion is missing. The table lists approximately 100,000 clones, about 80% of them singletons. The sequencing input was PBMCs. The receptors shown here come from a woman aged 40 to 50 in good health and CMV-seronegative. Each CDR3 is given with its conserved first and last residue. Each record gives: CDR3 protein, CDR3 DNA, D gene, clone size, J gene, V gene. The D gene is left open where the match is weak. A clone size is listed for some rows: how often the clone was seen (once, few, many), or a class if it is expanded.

CDR3: CASSAGQANTEAFF
DNA: TGTGCCAGCTCAGCAGGACAAGCGAACACTGAAGCTTTCTTT
D: NA
size: NA
J: TRBJ1-1
V: TRBV18

CDR3: CASSRDKESYEQYF
DNA: TGTGCCAGTAGCCGGGACAAAGAAAGCTACGAGCAGTACTTC
D: NA
size: NA
J: TRBJ2-7
V: TRBV25-1

CDR3: CASSLLTGGATGNIQYF
DNA: TGTGCCAGCAGCTTACTGACAGGGGGCGCGACCGGGAACATTCAGTACTTC
D: TRBD1
size: NA
J: TRBJ2-4
V: TRBV11-2

CDR3: CASSHFTGDRNNEQFF
DNA: TGTGCCAGCAGCCACTTCACAGGGGATAGAAACAATGAGCAGTTCTTC
D: TRBD1
size: few
J: TRBJ2-1
V: TRBV11-2

CDR3: CASSVAGNTDTQYF
DNA: TGTGCCAGCAGCGTAGCCGGGAACACAGATACGCAGTATTTT
D: NA
size: few
J: TRBJ2-3
V: TRBV9

CDR3: CASSDRGEVDTQYF
DNA: TGTGCCAGCAGTGACAGAGGGGAGGTGGATACGCAGTATTTT
D: NA
size: few
J: TRBJ2-3
V: TRBV6-4

CDR3: CSVRFRDRDSYEQYF
DNA: TGCAGCGTGCGCTTCCGGGACAGGGACTCCTACGAGCAGTACTTC
D: TRBD1
size: NA
J: TRBJ2-7
V: TRBV29-1

CDR3: CASGPDSMDTQYF
DNA: TGTGCCAGCGGCCCCGACAGCATGGATACGCAGTATTTT
D: NA
size: few
J: TRBJ2-3
V: TRBV7-9

CDR3: CAWSSGLRDYTF
DNA: TGTGCCTGGAGTTCGGGACTCAGGGACTACACCTTC
D: NA
size: NA
J: TRBJ1-2
V: TRBV30

CDR3: CASSRGYEQYF
DNA: TGTGCCAGCAGCCGGGGCTACGAGCAGTACTTC
D: NA
size: NA
J: TRBJ2-7
V: TRBV14